Below, 30 T cell receptor beta chains from the same sample are listed, as sequenced in a study of beta chain features in type 1 diabetes. General observations from the study: Researchers report that Type 1 diabetes patients had moderately but significantly shorter TCRB CDR3s across all four CD4+ subsets.

The entirety of the isolated RNA underwent reverse transcription, so expressed TCRB transcripts were sequenced. Produced via immunoSEQ multiplex PCR; TCRdb's table is partial and in-frame only. The sample has 200,000 to 300,000 clones; roughly 20% are singletons. What these receptors recognize is not known. The sequenced material came from naive CD4+ T cells from blood. The receptors originated from a woman aged 40 to 55 with type 1 diabetes.

This clone was counted at least ten times. The genes are TRBV23-1 and TRBJ2-1, with 7 nucleotides matching TRBD1. TRBV23-1 is an open reading frame, and its role is uncertain. The CDR3 is 14 residues long. V trimming: 6 bases; J trimming: 8 bases; junction bases outside the gene matches: 10. CDR3 nucleotide sequence: TGCGCCAGCAGGAACCGACAGGGCGGCCATGAGCAGTTCTTC. Amino acid sequence: CASRNRQGGHEQFF.

In this sample, this clone turned up a few times. The chain couples TRBV9 to TRBJ2-7; possibly TRBD1 for D (6 bases). Germline V gene data show CDR1 as SGDLS and CDR2 as YYNGEE. The CDR3 contains 14 residues. V dropped 3 bases and J dropped 2 bases, with 12 bases sitting between them. CDR3 nucleotides: TGTGCCAGCAGCGCCCACGACAGGCCCTACGAGCAGTACTTC. Translation gives CASSAHDRPYEQYF.

The chain's CDR3 is CASTIVGGLYNEQFF. The CDR3 nucleotides read TGTGCCAGCACCATAGTAGGGGGCCTCTACAATGAGCAGTTCTTC. The chain joins TRBV28 to TRBJ2-1, with TRBD1 identical over 7 bases. The germline V gene has CDR1 MDHEN and CDR2 SYDVKM. The CDR3 loop spans 15 amino acids. J was trimmed by 3 bases and V by 7 bases; bases with no gene match: 9.

The V call is TRBV27, the J call TRBJ2-2; 11 bases match TRBD2. The CDR3 loop spans 16 amino acids. The germline V gene has CDR1 MNHEY and CDR2 SMNVEV (reference sequence). Trimming at V came to 2 bases and at J to 1 base, leaving 0 bases not matched to a gene. CDR3 DNA sequence: TGTGCCAGCAGTTTAGGACTAGCGGGGAACACCGGGGAGCTGTTTTTT. It translates to CASSLGLAGNTGELFF.

This clone turned up a few times. The chain combines TRBV9 with TRBJ2-1; the D gene is possibly TRBD1 (6 bases). CDR1 is SGDLS and CDR2 is YYNGEE in the germline V gene. The CDR3 is 13 amino acids. V lost 3 bases to trimming and J lost 16 bases, with 20 bases between them. The CDR3 DNA sequence: TGTGCCAGCAGCGCCGAGTTACAGGGTCTATCTTTCTTC. This gives the protein CASSAELQGLSFF.

The chain joins TRBV5-4 to TRBJ1-1, with 7 bases aligning to TRBD1. The CDR3 loop spans 14 amino acids. Germline CDR1 and CDR2: SGHNT and YYREEE (reference sequence). V was clipped by 7 bases and J by 0 bases; unmatched bases: 6. CDR3 sequence reads: CASYRTGVNTEAFF. The DNA for the CDR3 is TGTGCCAGCTATAGGACAGGAGTGAACACTGAAGCTTTCTTT.

V is TRBV9 and J is TRBJ2-1; TRBD2 aligns across 9 bases. CDR1 is SGDLS, CDR2 YYNGEE, per germline. The trim removed 2 bases at V and 7 bases at J, leaving 7 bases unmatched. The CDR3 is 15 residues long. CDR3 protein: CASSVASGDLNEQFF. CDR3 sequence (DNA): TGTGCCAGCAGCGTCGCTAGCGGGGATTTAAATGAGCAGTTCTTC. Drawing the rest from reference TRBV9 and TRBJ2-1, the complete variable domain is DSGVTQTPKHLITATGQRVTLRCSPRSGDLSVYWYQQSLDQGLQFLIQYYNGEERAKGNILERFSAQQFPDLHSELNLSSLELGDSALYFCASSVASGDLNEQFFGPGTRLTVL.

This clone was counted a few times. The chain has TRBV2 and TRBJ1-2; weak D call: TRBD1 (6 bases). CDR1 and CDR2 from the germline V gene are SNHLY and FYNNEI. This CDR3 comprises 16 residues. Trimming shortened V by 3 bases and J by 4 bases, and 18 bases separated the two germline ends. The CDR3 loop reads CASSEGDMGGGYGYTF. The CDR3 DNA follows: TGTGCCAGCAGTGAGGGGGACATGGGCGGCGGCTATGGCTACACCTTC.

CDR3 loop: CASAYDRATSPLHF. In DNA form, the CDR3 reads TGTGCCAGCGCCTACGACAGGGCGACTTCACCCCTCCACTTT. This chain links TRBV7-3 with TRBJ1-6; 7 bases map to TRBD1. CDR1 is SGHTA, CDR2 FQGTGA, per germline. The CDR3 consists of 14 residues. The trim removed 8 bases at V and 9 bases at J, leaving 10 bases unmatched. The full variable domain, with the rest looked up from reference TRBV7-3 and TRBJ1-6, is GAGVSQTPSNKVTEKGKYVELRCDPISGHTALYWYRQSLGQGPEFLIYFQGTGAADDSGLPNDRFFAVRPEGSVSTLKIQRTERGDSAVYLCASAYDRATSPLHFGNGTRLTVT.

The V gene is TRBV7-6, the J gene TRBJ2-1, with no clear D. Germline V gene data show CDR1 as SGHVS and CDR2 as FNYEAQ. The CDR3 extends over 13 amino acids. With 1 base removed from V and 5 bases from J, the gap between germline ends came to 6 bases. The CDR3 protein is CASSLGPDNEQFF. The DNA of the CDR3 is TGTGCCAGCAGCTTAGGGCCCGACAATGAGCAGTTCTTC. The full variable domain, in which reference TRBV7-6 and TRBJ2-1 provide the parts outside the CDR3, is GAGVSQSPRYKVTKRGQDVALRCDPISGHVSLYWYRQALGQGPEFLTYFNYEAQQDKSGLPNDRFSAERPEGSISTLTIQRTEQRDSAMYRCASSLGPDNEQFFGPGTRLTVL.

This clone was recorded a few times. The V and J genes are TRBV6-6 and TRBJ2-7; 8 nucleotides match TRBD2. With V trimmed by 5 bases and J by 3 bases, 6 bases remained unmatched. Looked up from germline, CDR1 is MNHNY and CDR2 is SVGAGI (reference sequence). This CDR3 region has 14 residues. CDR3 coding DNA: TGTGCCAGCAGTAATAGCGGGACCAACTACGAGCAGTACTTC. Translating gives CASSNSGTNYEQYF.

This clone was picked up a small number of times. This rearrangement joins TRBV7-9 to TRBJ2-1; D gene uncertain. CDR3 size: 14 residues. V was shortened by 3 bases and J by 2 bases, with 8 bases between the two germline ends. Germline CDR1 is SEHNR and CDR2 is FQNEAQ (reference sequence). CDR3 in DNA: TGTGCCAGCAGCTTCCGAGAAACCTACAATGAGCAGTTCTTC. It is translated as CASSFRETYNEQFF.

The chain has TRBV2 and TRBJ1-2; D perhaps matches TRBD1 (6 bases). Trimming stripped 6 bases from V and 3 bases from J, with 8 bases between. This CDR3 is built from 12 residues. The germline V gene encodes CDR1 SNHLY and CDR2 FYNNEI. CDR3 coding DNA: TGTGCCAGCAGGAGGACAGACTATGGCTACACCTTC. Amino acid sequence: CASRRTDYGYTF.

The table lists this clone with a few counts. This rearrangement joins TRBV7-3 to TRBJ1-2, with TRBD1 identical over 9 bases. This CDR3 region has 14 residues. Germline lookup yields CDR1 SGHTA and CDR2 FQGTGA. The CDR3 DNA is TGTGCGCTAAGGCGGGACAGGGAGGACTATGGCTACACCTTC. Its translation: CALRRDREDYGYTF.

V usage is TRBV4-3 and J usage is TRBJ1-1, with D unresolved. The CDR3 runs 15 residues. Per germline, CDR1 LGHNA and CDR2 YSLEER. The germline V and J ends were trimmed by 0 bases and 4 bases, with 12 bases remaining between them. CDR3 region: CASSQEPRGSTEAFF. The CDR3 nucleotides read TGCGCCAGCAGCCAAGAGCCCCGGGGTAGCACTGAAGCTTTCTTT.

This clone was detected only a few times. The CDR3 sequence is CAWTRTSGISYNEQFF. The CDR3 DNA reads as TGTGCCTGGACCCGGACTAGCGGGATATCCTACAATGAGCAGTTCTTC. The chain combines TRBV30 with TRBJ2-1; 12 bases match TRBD2. V was clipped by 4 bases and J by 1 base; unmatched bases: 5. Germline CDR1 reads GTSNPN; CDR2 reads SVGIG (reference sequence). This CDR3 comprises 16 residues.

The chain couples TRBV25-1 to TRBJ1-2, with D possibly matching TRBD1 (5 bases). The CDR3 has 14 residues. Per the germline V gene, CDR1 is MGHDK and CDR2 is SYGVNS. V was clipped by 6 bases and J by 6 bases, with 17 bases between them. CDR3 loop: CASSYGTAGDGYTF. The DNA for the CDR3 is TGTGCCAGCAGCTACGGGACTGCGGGGGATGGCTACACCTTC.

The V gene is TRBV7-2, the J gene TRBJ1-1; 8 bases align to TRBD1. The CDR3 loop spans 13 amino acids. Per germline, CDR1 SGHTA and CDR2 FQGNSA. V dropped 4 bases and J dropped 5; count of bases not matched to a gene: 3. CDR3 DNA: TGTGCCAGCAGCTATGACAGGGGTACTGAAGCTTTCTTT. Amino acids: CASSYDRGTEAFF.

J is TRBJ1-2 and V is TRBV4-3; the D gene is possibly TRBD1 (6 bases). The V gene lost 1 base and the J gene lost 5 bases, with 14 bases spanning the gap. CDR1 and CDR2 from the germline V gene are LGHNA and YSLEER. There are 15 residues in the CDR3. The CDR3 protein is CASSQGRTELYGYTF. The CDR3 DNA follows: TGCGCCAGCAGCCAAGGGCGGACAGAGTTATATGGCTACACCTTC.

This clone has just a few counts. This chain uses TRBV11-3 with TRBJ2-3; 9 nucleotides line up with TRBD2. Germline V lookup: CDR1 SGHNT, CDR2 YENEEA. Trimming took 0 bases from V and 5 from J; bases not matched to a gene: 6. CDR3 length: 16 residues. The CDR3 region is CASSLDLAGAGDTQYF. CDR3 in DNA: TGTGCCAGCAGCTTAGACTTAGCGGGAGCGGGAGATACGCAGTATTTT. Filled out from reference TRBV11-3 and TRBJ2-3, the complete variable domain reads EAGVVQSPRYKIIEKKQPVAFWCNPISGHNTLYWYLQNLGQGPELLIRYENEEAVDDSQLPKDRFSAERLKGVDSTLKIQPAELGDSAVYLCASSLDLAGAGDTQYFGPGTRLTVL.

The chain is built from TRBV4-3 and TRBJ2-1, with D perhaps TRBD1 (5 bases). The CDR3 loop spans 13 amino acids. Germline CDR1 reads LGHNA; CDR2 reads YSLEER. With 4 bases removed from V and 8 bases from J, the gap between germline ends came to 12 bases. The CDR3 coding sequence is TGCGCCAGCAGCCGGAAGACAGCTTATGAGCAGTTCTTC. Translation gives CASSRKTAYEQFF.

The CDR3 nucleotides are TGTGCCAGCATGCGGGAGACCCAGTACTTC. Protein: CASMRETQYF. The V call is TRBV2, the J call TRBJ2-5; D is undetermined. CDR3 length: 10 residues. From germline, CDR1 is SNHLY and CDR2 FYNNEI. V lost 7 bases and J lost 5, with 5 bases in between.

This chain joins TRBV19 and TRBJ2-3; 8 bases map to TRBD2. Germline CDR1 is LNHDA and CDR2 is SQIVND (reference sequence). This CDR3 has 12 amino acids. Trimming cost V 10 bases and J 3 bases; bases outside gene matches: 3. The CDR3 reads CATAGETDTQYF. DNA for the CDR3: TGTGCCACAGCGGGAGAAACAGATACGCAGTATTTT.

Here the CDR3 DNA reads TGTGCCAGCACCCCTCACAGGGTCACCGGGGAGCTGTTTTTT. Encoded protein: CASTPHRVTGELFF. V usage is TRBV28 and J usage is TRBJ2-2, with D possibly being TRBD1 (6 bases). V lost 7 bases and J lost 4, with 13 bases in between. Germline CDR1 is MDHEN and CDR2 is SYDVKM. The CDR3 consists of 14 residues.

This clone was counted a few times. V usage is TRBV2 and J usage is TRBJ1-1; D gene ambiguous. The V gene's germline CDR1 is SNHLY and CDR2 FYNNEI. V lost 6 bases and J 1 base, leaving 12 bases between the germline ends. CDR3 length: 14 amino acids. CDR3 sequence reads: CASRGAGGNTEAFF. The CDR3 DNA reads as TGTGCCAGCAGGGGAGCGGGTGGGAACACTGAAGCTTTCTTT.

This clone was counted a few times. V and J are TRBV19 and TRBJ2-7; tentatively, D is TRBD1 (5 bases). Germline V gene data show CDR1 as LNHDA and CDR2 as SQIVND (reference sequence). The CDR3 consists of 15 residues. The germline V and J ends were trimmed by 1 base and 3 bases, with 13 bases remaining between them. The CDR3, as DNA: TGTGCCAGTAGTATAGGCGACAGAATGCTCTACGAGCAGTACTTC. Amino acid sequence: CASSIGDRMLYEQYF.

This clone was counted only a few times. V and J are TRBV29-1 and TRBJ1-2; TRBD1 is a possible D gene (6 bases). Germline values: CDR1 SQVTM, CDR2 ANQGSEA. V dropped 6 bases and J dropped 3 bases, with 14 bases sitting between them. This CDR3 is built from 13 residues. The CDR3 region has the DNA TGCAGCGTAGCCACAGGGTTGCACTATGGCTACACCTTC. Translated: CSVATGLHYGYTF.

This clone came up a few times. The chain is built from TRBV29-1 and TRBJ1-1; D perhaps matches TRBD1 (6 bases). V lost 6 bases, J lost 1 base, and 15 bases lay in between. Per the germline V gene, CDR1 is SQVTM and CDR2 is ANQGSEA. This CDR3 is built from 14 residues. The CDR3 loop is CSVRPGQPNTEAFF. The CDR3 DNA follows: TGCAGCGTCCGCCCCGGACAGCCGAACACTGAAGCTTTCTTT.

This clone has more than one count but fewer than ten. This chain links TRBV28 with TRBJ1-2, with TRBD1 identical over 7 bases. CDR1 and CDR2 (germline): MDHEN, SYDVKM. The length of the CDR3 is 14 residues. V was clipped by 5 bases and J by 7 bases; unmatched bases: 10. The CDR3 sequence is CASSPPMTGSGYTF. The DNA for the CDR3 is TGTGCCAGCAGTCCGCCGATGACAGGGTCTGGCTACACCTTC.

This clone came up a few times. The chain combines TRBV15 with TRBJ1-5; a possible D gene is TRBD1 (6 bases). Trimming pared 3 bases from V and 5 bases from J, leaving 17 bases between. CDR3 length: 16 amino acids. Germline V gene lookup returns CDR1 LNHNV and CDR2 YYDKDF (reference sequence). CDR3 in amino acids: CATSRNLQGFDQPQHF. The CDR3 bases are TGTGCCACCAGCAGGAACTTACAGGGATTCGATCAGCCCCAGCATTTT. Supplemented by reference TRBV15 and TRBJ1-5, the full variable domain reads DAMVIQNPRYQVTQFGKPVTLSCSQTLNHNVMYWYQQKSSQAPKLLFHYYDKDFNNEADTPDNFQSRRPNTSFCFLDIRSPGLGDTAMYLCATSRNLQGFDQPQHFGDGTRLSIL.